The clone carrying this TCR beta chain occurred many times. Its antigen is as yet unknown. This entry belongs to a study of T cells after yellow fever vaccination. Study findings and constraints: Abundant bulk-derived clonotypes could contaminate FACS-sorted repertoires. Primary-vaccination clones mostly resurfaced post-booster (approximately 96% CD4, approximately 87% CD8).

The CDR3 has 15 residues. The V and J ends lost 5 bases and 6 bases, in that order; junction bases with no gene match: 11. Germline V gives CDR1 SGHTA, CDR2 FQGNSA. TCRdb passed the 5' RACE reads through MiXCR, listing each CDR3 protein once. The repertoire has 90,000 to 150,000 distinct CDR3 sequences, roughly 7.2% of them found once; the top ten carry 2.7%. This TCR was sampled from a man younger than 35 who received the YFV17D yellow fever vaccine. Sequences were derived from CD4+ T cells sorted from PBMCs, sampled about 41 days after the first yellow fever vaccination. The V and J genes are TRBV7-2 and TRBJ2-5, with TRBD1 identical over 8 bases. The CDR3 loop reads CASSLTGGAPKTQYF. CDR3 DNA: TGTGCCAGCAGCCTAACAGGGGGAGCTCCAAAGACCCAGTACTTC. Looking up the rest from reference TRBV7-2 and TRBJ2-5 gives the full variable domain: GAGVSQSPSNKVTEKGKDVELRCDPISGHTALYWYRQSLGQGLEFLIYFQGNSAPDKSGLPSDRFSAERTGGSVSTLTIQRTQQEDSAVYLCASSLTGGAPKTQYFGPGTRLLVL.